The 16 T cell receptor beta chains listed next were all sequenced from one sample in a study of regulatory T cells in long-lasting Graves disease. iRepertoire HTBI primers and Arm-PCR of CDR3 regions built TCR beta libraries. Each CDR3 protein is one row after TCRdb ran MiXCR on the multiplex PCR reads. The data show 350,000 to 500,000 distinct CDR3 sequences, roughly 21% seen once. Time point in this sample: persistent/refractory GD, antithyroid drugs over 5 years with positive TRAb. From PBMCs, RNA was extracted and then used to make the TCR library. Sequenced material: peripheral blood mononuclear cells (PBMCs), taken when the disease was refractory, from a patient treated with antithyroid drugs. These receptors were taken from a female donor with Graves disease.

CDR3 in DNA: TGTGCCAGCAGTCGCAGCTTATACGACGAGCAGTACTTC. Protein: CASSRSLYDEQYF. V usage is TRBV14 and J usage is TRBJ2-7; D gene ambiguous. The CDR3 is 13 amino acids. In germline, CDR1 is SGHDN, CDR2 FVKESK. V was clipped by 6 bases and J by 5 bases, with 14 bases between them.

This rearrangement joins TRBV11-2 to TRBJ2-5; 9 bases align to TRBD1. The CDR3 is made up of 14 amino acids. The ends lost 8 bases at V and 3 bases at J; junction bases unmatched: 7. Germline V CDR1 and CDR2: SGHAT, FQNNGV. CDR3 bases: TGTGCCAGCGGGAACAGGGGGCGGGAAGAGACCCAGTACTTC. It specifies CASGNRGREETQYF.

This clonotype was observed a few times. Compared with germline, one end of the junction differs, possibly owing to a read error. This chain links TRBV27 with TRBJ2-6; D is perhaps TRBD1 (5 bases). Germline lookup yields CDR1 MNHEY and CDR2 SMNVEV (reference sequence). The CDR3 is 17 residues long. CDR3 coding DNA: TGTGCCAGCAGCTTATCCTCAGGGCACTCTGGGGCCAACGTCCTGACTTTC. It specifies CASSLSSGHSGANVLTF.

This clonotype has a handful of counts. The genes are TRBV5-4 and TRBJ2-5; 7 bases align to TRBD1. The germline CDR1 and CDR2 sequences are SGHNT and YYREEE (reference sequence). Germline trimming cut 4 bases from V and 0 bases from J; bases unmatched to any gene: 6. The CDR3 sequence is 15 residues long. Here the CDR3 reads CASSLRTGHQETQYF. CDR3 nucleotides: TGTGCCAGCAGCCTCCGGACAGGCCACCAAGAGACCCAGTACTTC.

With respect to this clonotype: One base separates it from a far larger clone, so it is likely a read error. As the CDR3 is not closed by the conserved phenylalanine or tryptophan, this likely results from a read error. The chain is built from TRBV7-8 and TRBJ1-1; D not resolved. In germline, CDR1 is SGHVS, CDR2 FQNEAQ. Between the trimmed V and J ends, which lost 5 bases and 2 bases, there was a span of 21 bases. This CDR3 has 17 residues. The CDR3: CASSAGFLTYVNTEAFV. Written as DNA, the CDR3 is TGTGCCAGCAGCGCGGGGTTTTTAACCTATGTCAACACTGAAGCTTTCGTT.

The V call is TRBV3-1, the J call TRBJ1-1, with D uncertain. CDR3 length: 14 residues. The germline V and J ends were trimmed by 3 bases and 3 bases, with 11 bases remaining between them. Germline V gene data show CDR1 as LGHDT and CDR2 as YNNKEL (reference sequence). The CDR3 DNA sequence: TGTGCCAGCAGCCAGGACCTGATGGACACTGAAGCTTTCTTT. This gives the protein CASSQDLMDTEAFF.

This chain uses TRBV4-2 with TRBJ1-5; D is unresolved. The CDR3 consists of 14 residues. Trimming left V 1 base short and J 8 bases short, with 12 bases between. Per the germline V gene, CDR1 is LGHNA and CDR2 is YNFKEQ. CDR3 loop: CASSQGSGGEPQHF. The CDR3 DNA reads as TGTGCCAGCAGCCAAGGGTCGGGCGGCGAGCCCCAGCATTTT.

The chain employs TRBV29-1 and TRBJ1-4, with D uncertain. The V end was cut by 6 bases, the J end by 0 bases, with 8 bases between. CDR1 SQVTM and CDR2 ANQGSEA come from the germline V gene. This CDR3 has 13 residues. In DNA form, the CDR3 reads TGCAGCGTGCATGGGGCAACTAATGAAAAACTGTTTTTT. This encodes CSVHGATNEKLFF. Using reference TRBV29-1 and TRBJ1-4 for the parts outside the CDR3, the full variable domain is SAVISQKPSRDICQRGTSLTIQCQVDSQVTMMFWYRQQPGQSLTLIATANQGSEATYESGFVIDKFPISRPNLTFSTLTVSNMSPEDSSIYLCSVHGATNEKLFFGSGTQLSVL.

CDR3 sequence: CASSLAGLGNEQFF. CDR3 in DNA: TGCGCCAGCAGCTTGGCCGGATTGGGGAATGAGCAGTTCTTC. V is TRBV5-1 and J is TRBJ2-1; D is undetermined. CDR1 is SGHRS, CDR2 YFSETQ, per germline. V dropped 0 bases and J dropped 7 bases, with 11 bases sitting between them. The CDR3 sequence is 14 residues long.

This clonotype came up many times. The V and J genes are TRBV6-1 and TRBJ1-5, with D perhaps matching TRBD1 (5 bases). Germline CDR1 and CDR2: MNHNS and SASEGT. Trimming removed 0 bases at V and 1 base at J, with 13 bases between. The CDR3 contains 17 residues. CDR3 DNA sequence: TGTGCCAGCAGTGAAGCACCACAGGAATGGAGCAATCAGCCCCAGCATTTT. This gives the protein CASSEAPQEWSNQPQHF.

There are many counts of this clonotype. The rearrangement uses TRBV28 and TRBJ1-2; maybe TRBD1 (5 bases). V was clipped by 6 bases and J by 8 bases, with 16 bases between them. The germline CDR1 and CDR2 sequences are MDHEN and SYDVKM. This CDR3 is 13 amino acids long. Written as DNA, the CDR3 is TGTGCCAGCAGCCTGGACATAATGTCGGGCTACACCTTC. It codes for CASSLDIMSGYTF.

This clonotype was observed at least ten times. The chain has TRBV7-9 and TRBJ2-5, with D unresolved. This CDR3 has 12 amino acids. Per germline, CDR1 SEHNR and CDR2 FQNEAQ (reference sequence). Deletions cut 5 bases from V and 5 bases from J, with 9 bases between. CDR3: CASSLSSETQYF. In DNA form, the CDR3 reads TGTGCCAGCAGCCTGTCTTCCGAGACCCAGTACTTC.

This clonotype was seen many times. The gene calls are TRBV2 and TRBJ1-2, with D perhaps TRBD1 (5 bases). CDR3 length: 16 amino acids. CDR1 and CDR2 from the germline V gene are SNHLY and FYNNEI. The CDR3 nucleotides are TGTGTGACAGTGAAGGAGGTCTGGGCTTCCGACTATGGCTACACCTTC. Protein sequence: CVTVKEVWASDYGYTF.

In this sample, this clonotype turned up many times. The chain couples TRBV28 to TRBJ2-7; tentatively, D is TRBD1 or TRBD2 (5 bases each). CDR3 length: 15 amino acids. Germline V gene data show CDR1 as MDHEN and CDR2 as SYDVKM. V was cut by 5 bases and J by 2 bases, with 16 bases left in between. The CDR3 loop is CASSPAGTETYEQYF. CDR3 DNA sequence: TGTGCCAGCAGTCCAGCCGGGACGGAGACCTACGAGCAGTACTTC. The full variable domain, in which reference TRBV28 and TRBJ2-7 provide the parts outside the CDR3, is DVKVTQSSRYLVKRTGEKVFLECVQDMDHENMFWYRQDPGLGLRLIYFSYDVKMKEKGDIPEGYSVSREKKERFSLILESASTNQTSMYLCASSPAGTETYEQYFGPGTRLTVT.

Comments on this clonotype: A much larger clone differs from this one at a single base, so this may be a read error. The V and J genes are TRBV19 and TRBJ1-2, with a tentative D call TRBD1 (5 bases). The CDR3 consists of 15 residues. Germline assignment: CDR1 LNHDA and CDR2 SQIVND (reference sequence). The V end lost 7 bases, the J end lost 4 bases, and 19 bases lay between the germline ends. The CDR3 loop reads CASKARGRIFYGYTF. CDR3 bases: TGTGCCAGTAAGGCCCGGGGCAGAATTTTCTATGGCTACACCTTC.

The sample holds many counts of this clonotype. This sequence joins TRBV20-1 and TRBJ2-5; 10 positions agree with TRBD2. The CDR3 runs to 14 residues. Germline values: CDR1 DFQATT, CDR2 SNEGSKA (reference sequence). Trimming at V came to 2 bases and at J to 5 bases, leaving 5 bases not matched to a gene. CDR3 loop: CSARRAGGVETQYF. The CDR3 bases are TGCAGTGCTAGAAGAGCGGGAGGGGTGGAGACCCAGTACTTC.